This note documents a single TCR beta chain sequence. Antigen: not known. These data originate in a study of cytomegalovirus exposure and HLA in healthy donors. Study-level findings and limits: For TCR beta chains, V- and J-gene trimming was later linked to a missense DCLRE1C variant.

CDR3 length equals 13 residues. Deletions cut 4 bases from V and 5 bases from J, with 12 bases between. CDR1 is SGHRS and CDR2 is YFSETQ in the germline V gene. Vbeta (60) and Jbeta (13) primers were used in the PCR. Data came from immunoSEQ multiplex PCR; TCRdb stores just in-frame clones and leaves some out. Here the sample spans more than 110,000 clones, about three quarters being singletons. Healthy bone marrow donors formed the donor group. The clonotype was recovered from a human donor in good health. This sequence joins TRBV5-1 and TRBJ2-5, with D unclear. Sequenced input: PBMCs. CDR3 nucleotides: TGCGCCAGCAGCACAGACCAGCAGGAGACCCAGTACTTC. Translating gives CASSTDQQETQYF.